This is a list of T cell receptor beta chains from one sample in a study of blood T cell repertoires in COVID-19. Generated by immunoSEQ multiplex PCR, the TCRdb table keeps only in-frame clones and is missing some. The sample lists some 70,000 clones, roughly 82% occurring once. The sample comprised peripheral blood. These receptors came from a woman between 55 and 75 years old with acute or convalescent COVID-19. Both conserved end residues are part of each CDR3. Clone size is not always given. Where it is, it says once, few, many or a class for expanded clones.

size	V	J	CDR3
few	TRBV6-1	TRBJ1-6	CASSEAGGGAVEFGPLHF
.	TRBV19	TRBJ1-6	CASTPRGTGRNNSPLHF
once	TRBV7-6	TRBJ2-1	CASSLIPSGTNNEQFF
.	TRBV12-5	TRBJ2-2	CASETSGSRNTGELFF
.	TRBV2	TRBJ1-5	CASSEPGKGPQHF
few	TRBV9	TRBJ1-2	CASSGWRATTSQGTYGYTF
once	TRBV7-9	TRBJ2-7	CASSLVGGGQFYEQYF
.	TRBV5-6	TRBJ2-7	CASVFRGSGFYEQYF
.	TRBV27	TRBJ1-2	CASSFRQGAVYGYTF
few	TRBV10-3	TRBJ2-3	CAISVLGNTDTQYF
once	TRBV27	TRBJ1-1	CASSLYRENTEAFF
.	TRBV29-1	TRBJ1-2	CSVVGQGDSYTF
.	TRBV7-8	TRBJ2-3	CASSNAGRITDTQYF
.	TRBV7-6	TRBJ1-6	CASSLSNRGRSPLHF
.	TRBV11-2	TRBJ1-3	CASSSEINSGNTIYF
.	TRBV20-1	TRBJ2-1	CSATFGVEQFF
.	TRBV11-2	TRBJ2-7	CASRRAGPSEQYF
once	TRBV14	TRBJ1-1	CASSPSGTHRAFF
.	TRBV29-1	TRBJ1-2	CSSLDYGYTF
.	TRBV3-1/TRBV3-2	TRBJ2-1	CASSQEGGFLNEQFF
.	TRBV7-6	TRBJ2-7	CASSSLPQGSSYEQYF
.	TRBV3-1/TRBV3-2	TRBJ2-1	CASSRGLDEQFF
.	TRBV10-2	TRBJ1-5	CASSSGVAQPQHF
.	TRBV15	TRBJ1-5	CATSRDPATDQPQHF
.	TRBV24-1	TRBJ2-3	CATSGAGYTDTQYF
.	TRBV9	TRBJ2-7	CASSPRTGSFYEQYF
once	TRBV6-4	TRBJ1-5	CASSEGRGQPQHF
.	TRBV6-6	TRBJ1-6	CASSLLGGDNSPLHF
.	TRBV24-1	TRBJ1-1	CATWGGVNTEAFF
.	TRBV5-5	TRBJ1-2	CASSFSQGYGYTF
.	TRBV19	TRBJ1-2	CASSINRGHNGYTF
.	TRBV5-1	TRBJ2-5	CASSFDSRGETQYF
.	TRBV18	TRBJ1-4	CASSPRSTGSPGTNEKLFF
.	TRBV4-1	TRBJ2-1	CASSLSGSSYNEQFF
.	TRBV6-5	TRBJ2-1	CASSYSSAAYNEQFF
once	TRBV4-1	TRBJ1-5	CASSQEWQSNQPQHF
.	TRBV11-2	TRBJ1-4	CASSPAGGFEKLFF
.	TRBV25-1	TRBJ1-2	CASRDKRGDYGYTF
.	TRBV28	TRBJ2-7	CASSFSSAGGREQYF
.	TRBV2	TRBJ2-1	CASGSGRAAGEQFF
.	TRBV19	TRBJ2-2	CASRNGELNTGELFF
.	TRBV7-9	TRBJ1-1	CASSLTDRDHTEAFF
few	TRBV27	TRBJ2-1	CASRPGLAGISSYNEQFF
.	TRBV2	TRBJ2-7	CASSAGTETLYEQYF
.	TRBV30	TRBJ2-5	CAWRWSGLETQYF
few	TRBV10-1	TRBJ1-5	CASSFTGDNQPQHF
.	TRBV4-1	TRBJ2-5	CASSHTSGGLGEAQYF